The 32 T cell receptor beta chains listed next were all sequenced from one sample in a study of blood T cell repertoires in COVID-19. The data were produced by immunoSEQ multiplex PCR, yet TCRdb's version contains in-frame clones alone and is incomplete. The profile shows tens of thousands of clones, roughly 80% of them singletons. Input material: peripheral blood. The receptors come from a woman older than 75 with active or convalescent COVID-19.

The V and J genes are TRBV28 and TRBJ2-3; the D gene is possibly TRBD2 (6 bases). V lost 6 bases to trimming and J lost 1 base, with 14 bases between them. Germline lookup yields CDR1 MDHEN and CDR2 SYDVKM. The CDR3 has 15 amino acids. The CDR3 here is CASSPQGLGTDTQYF. CDR3 coding DNA: TGTGCCAGCAGCCCGCAGGGACTGGGCACAGATACGCAGTATTTT.

This clone was seen only once. This sequence joins TRBV5-1 and TRBJ1-5, with TRBD1 identical over 7 bases. The CDR3 is 15 amino acids. In germline, CDR1 is SGHRS, CDR2 YFSETQ. Trimming at V came to 4 bases and at J to 4 bases, leaving 8 bases not matched to a gene. This CDR3 is CASSPGETGNQPQHF. The CDR3 DNA reads TGCGCCAGCAGCCCCGGAGAGACAGGGAATCAGCCCCAGCATTTT.

The chain employs TRBV2 and TRBJ1-1; tentatively, D is TRBD1 (6 bases). Per the germline V gene, CDR1 is SNHLY and CDR2 is FYNNEI. The V and J ends lost 8 bases and 0 bases respectively, with 10 bases between them. CDR3 size: 13 residues. CDR3 region: CASSTGMNTEAFF. As DNA, the CDR3 is TGTGCCAGCTCCACAGGGATGAACACTGAAGCTTTCTTT.

The V gene is TRBV19, the J gene TRBJ2-2, with D unclear. V lost 3 bases, J lost 0 bases, and 8 bases lay in between. Germline CDR1 is LNHDA and CDR2 is SQIVND (reference sequence). The CDR3 contains 15 residues. Here the CDR3 DNA reads TGTGCCAGTAGTATTGGGCAAGCGAACACCGGGGAGCTGTTTTTT. Its protein is CASSIGQANTGELFF.

The chain has TRBV6-4 and TRBJ2-1, with D perhaps matching TRBD1 (7 bases). From germline, CDR1 is MRHNA and CDR2 SNTAGT. CDR3 length equals 15 residues. The V end lost 3 bases, the J end lost 8 bases, and 17 bases lay between the germline ends. CDR3 in DNA: TGTGCCAGCAGTGAACTGGCAGGGGGGCGGGATGAGCAGTTCTTC. It translates to CASSELAGGRDEQFF.

This chain joins TRBV5-1 and TRBJ2-5; 10 nucleotides agree with TRBD1. V gave up 4 bases and J gave up 1 base; unmatched junction bases: 4. CDR3 length: 15 amino acids. Germline V lookup: CDR1 SGHRS, CDR2 YFSETQ. The CDR3 DNA reads as TGCGCCAGCAGCGGGACAGGGGAGGCCCAAGAGACCCAGTACTTC. Translated: CASSGTGEAQETQYF.

The gene calls are TRBV10-3 and TRBJ1-3, with a possible D match to TRBD1 (6 bases). The V gene's germline CDR1 is ENHRY and CDR2 SYGVKD. The V end was cut by 7 bases, the J end by 2 bases, with 9 bases between. This CDR3 is 13 amino acids long. CDR3 region: CAIIGQTGNTIYF. Here the CDR3 DNA reads TGTGCCATCATAGGACAGACTGGAAACACCATATATTTT.

This clone was observed a handful of times. DNA for the CDR3: TGTGCCAGTAGTATAGGTCCGGACACCATATATTTT. This encodes CASSIGPDTIYF. The chain has TRBV19 and TRBJ1-3; D uncertain. The CDR3 runs 12 residues. Germline V gene data show CDR1 as LNHDA and CDR2 as SQIVND (reference sequence). Trimming pared 1 base from V and 8 bases from J, leaving 6 bases between.

This clone was seen more than once but under ten times. V usage is TRBV24-1 and J usage is TRBJ2-1, with D possibly TRBD2 on 6 matching bases. V dropped 3 bases and J dropped 10 bases, with 15 bases sitting between them. This CDR3 has 14 amino acids. Germline V CDR1 and CDR2: KGHDR, SFDVKD. CDR3 DNA sequence: TGTGCCACCAGTGATACCCGACTAGTCGGCGAGCAGTTCTTC. Translating it yields CATSDTRLVGEQFF.

V is TRBV5-1 and J is TRBJ2-7; TRBD2 agrees at 14 bases. From germline, CDR1 is SGHRS and CDR2 YFSETQ. The length of the CDR3 is 16 residues. The J segment lost 5 bases and the V segment lost 7 bases, leaving 11 bases of the junction unmatched. CDR3 bases: TGCGCCAGCCGAAGACTAGCGGGGGGGCTTTTGGACGAGCAGTACTTC. Protein: CASRRLAGGLLDEQYF. Based on the CDR3 plus reference TRBV5-1 and TRBJ2-7, the full variable domain is KAGVTQTPRYLIKTRGQQVTLSCSPISGHRSVSWYQQTPGQGLQFLFEYFSETQRNKGNFPGRFSGRQFSNSRSEMNVSTLELGDSALYLCASRRLAGGLLDEQYFGPGTRLTVT.

The CDR3 sequence: CASSLSGGSYNEQFF. The CDR3 DNA reads TGTGCCAGCAGCTTGTCGGGGGGCTCCTACAATGAGCAGTTCTTC. The chain is built from TRBV7-3 and TRBJ2-1; 7 bases match TRBD2. The germline V gene encodes CDR1 SGHTA and CDR2 FQGTGA. The V and J ends lost 3 bases and 0 bases, in that order; junction bases with no gene match: 2. The CDR3 covers 15 residues.

The genes are TRBV30 and TRBJ2-3; a possible D gene is TRBD2 (6 bases). Germline V gives CDR1 GTSNPN, CDR2 SVGIG (reference sequence). CDR3 length equals 14 residues. With 2 bases removed from V and 5 bases from J, the gap between germline ends came to 14 bases. The CDR3 region has the DNA TGTGCCTGGAGTCCCGGAGGGAAGCTAGATACGCAGTATTTT. Translating it yields CAWSPGGKLDTQYF.

The chain is built from TRBV7-9 and TRBJ2-2, with 7 positions matching TRBD1. J gave up 4 bases and V 5 bases, and 4 bases lay outside the gene matches. The CDR3 contains 14 residues. Germline V lookup: CDR1 SEHNR, CDR2 FQNEAQ (reference sequence). The CDR3 reads CASSPNRGTGELFF. CDR3 nucleotide sequence: TGTGCCAGCAGCCCGAACAGGGGCACCGGGGAGCTGTTTTTT.

V is TRBV5-1 and J is TRBJ1-1; TRBD1 might be the D (5 bases). There are 16 residues in the CDR3. The germline V and J ends were trimmed by 4 bases and 3 bases, with 19 bases remaining between them. The V gene's germline CDR1 is SGHRS and CDR2 YFSETQ. CDR3 DNA sequence: TGCGCCAGCAGCCAAGGACAAGGCAGGCTCGACACTGAAGCTTTCTTT. Protein sequence: CASSQGQGRLDTEAFF.

The chain combines TRBV19 with TRBJ1-2; perhaps TRBD1 as D (6 bases). The CDR3 covers 14 residues. V gave up 6 bases and J gave up 3 bases, with 14 bases separating them. Germline CDR1 is LNHDA and CDR2 is SQIVND (reference sequence). The CDR3 sequence is CASRVIQGDYGYTF. In DNA form, the CDR3 reads TGTGCCAGTAGGGTCATACAGGGAGACTATGGCTACACCTTC.

The V and J genes are TRBV5-1 and TRBJ2-5; 9 nucleotides match TRBD1. The CDR3 is 15 residues long. Germline CDR1 reads SGHRS; CDR2 reads YFSETQ. Unmatched junction bases numbered 7, after V lost 2 bases and J lost 5 bases. Here the CDR3 DNA reads TGCGCCAGCAGCTTACAGGGGGCTAGCGAGGAGACCCAGTACTTC. Amino acid sequence: CASSLQGASEETQYF.

The V and J genes are TRBV7-2 and TRBJ2-1, with D possibly TRBD2 on 5 matching bases. Trimming removed 0 bases from V and 5 bases from J, with 14 bases in between. Germline-derived CDR1 and CDR2 are SGHTA and FQGNSA. The CDR3 sequence is 16 residues long. This CDR3 is CASSLALTTGNNEQFF. CDR3 DNA: TGTGCCAGCAGCTTAGCTTTGACGACGGGAAACAATGAGCAGTTCTTC.

The rearrangement uses TRBV13 and TRBJ2-7; D may be TRBD1 (5 bases). The V gene lost 2 bases and the J gene lost 3 bases, with 11 bases spanning the gap. The CDR3 length is 14 residues. Per germline, CDR1 PRHDT and CDR2 FYEKMQ (reference sequence). CDR3 protein: CASSLLQGGYEQYF. CDR3 sequence (DNA): TGTGCCAGCAGCTTACTTCAGGGTGGCTACGAGCAGTACTTC.

CDR3 in amino acids: CASGALMNTEAFF. CDR3 coding DNA: TGTGCCAGCGGAGCCCTTATGAACACTGAAGCTTTCTTT. The V call is TRBV6-5, the J call TRBJ1-1, with no clear D. CDR3 length: 13 residues. V was shortened by 8 bases and J by 0 bases, with 10 bases between the two germline ends. CDR1 is MNHEY, CDR2 SVGAGI, per germline.

The chain employs TRBV7-6 and TRBJ2-3; 9 bases map to TRBD2. The CDR3 contains 16 residues. The V gene end was trimmed by 3 bases and the J gene end by 4 bases; junction bases not matched to a gene: 8. Germline V gene sequence: CDR1 SGHVS, CDR2 FNYEAQ. The CDR3 loop is CASSFVAGGAPDTQYF. As DNA, the CDR3 is TGTGCCAGCAGCTTTGTGGCGGGGGGGGCCCCAGATACGCAGTATTTT. Filled out from reference TRBV7-6 and TRBJ2-3, the complete variable domain reads GAGVSQSPRYKVTKRGQDVALRCDPISGHVSLYWYRQALGQGPEFLTYFNYEAQQDKSGLPNDRFSAERPEGSISTLTIQRTEQRDSAMYRCASSFVAGGAPDTQYFGPGTRLTVL.

J is TRBJ1-4 and V is TRBV7-8, with no clear D. The germline V gene encodes CDR1 SGHVS and CDR2 FQNEAQ. Trimming left V 5 bases short and J 0 bases short, with 19 bases between. This CDR3 spans 18 amino acids. This CDR3 is CASSPESPLFATNEKLFF. The CDR3 DNA reads TGTGCCAGCAGCCCCGAGTCGCCTCTGTTCGCAACTAATGAAAAACTGTTTTTT.

The V gene is TRBV5-1, the J gene TRBJ2-1; TRBD2 matches at 7 bases. The CDR3 loop spans 15 amino acids. Per the germline V gene, CDR1 is SGHRS and CDR2 is YFSETQ. Losses at the gene ends were 2 bases for V and 3 bases for J; bases not matched to a gene: 5. The CDR3 sequence: CASSLSGGSYNEQFF. In DNA, the CDR3 is TGCGCCAGCAGCTTATCGGGGGGTAGCTACAATGAGCAGTTCTTC. The variable domain in full, completed from reference TRBV5-1 and TRBJ2-1, reads KAGVTQTPRYLIKTRGQQVTLSCSPISGHRSVSWYQQTPGQGLQFLFEYFSETQRNKGNFPGRFSGRQFSNSRSEMNVSTLELGDSALYLCASSLSGGSYNEQFFGPGTRLTVL.

The chain carries TRBV18 and TRBJ1-6; TRBD1 is a possible D gene (5 bases). This CDR3 comprises 14 residues. V was cut by 2 bases and J by 8 bases, with 10 bases left in between. Germline CDR1 is KGHSH and CDR2 is LQKENI. This CDR3 reads CASSPGREDSPLHF. Written as DNA, the CDR3 is TGTGCCAGCTCACCAGGCAGGGAGGATTCACCCCTCCACTTT.

The J gene is TRBJ2-1, the V gene TRBV9; D is possibly TRBD2 (6 bases). Trimming stripped 3 bases from V and 8 bases from J, with 15 bases between. Germline CDR1 SGDLS, CDR2 YYNGEE. The CDR3 is 14 amino acids. CDR3 sequence reads: CASSGRDSGDEQFF. The CDR3 coding sequence is TGTGCCAGCAGCGGGCGGGACTCCGGGGATGAGCAGTTCTTC.

This chain uses TRBV6-6 with TRBJ1-4; TRBD1 matches at 10 bases. V shed 10 bases and J 5 bases; nucleotides not matched to a gene: 4. The CDR3 is 13 amino acids. The germline V gene encodes CDR1 MNHNY and CDR2 SVGAGI (reference sequence). CDR3 nucleotide sequence: TGTGCCATTAAGGACAGGGGGAATGAAAAACTGTTTTTT. This encodes CAIKDRGNEKLFF.

This sequence joins TRBV4-3 and TRBJ2-1, with unresolved D. Deletions cut 4 bases from V and 2 bases from J, with 6 bases between. Germline-derived CDR1 and CDR2 are LGHNA and YSLEER. The CDR3 sequence is 13 residues long. The DNA for the CDR3 is TGCGCCAGCAGCCGAGTACCCTACAATGAGCAGTTCTTC. This translates into CASSRVPYNEQFF.

This chain links TRBV5-1 with TRBJ1-1; 7 bases map to TRBD1. The trim removed 0 bases at V and 1 base at J, leaving 3 bases unmatched. Germline values: CDR1 SGHRS, CDR2 YFSETQ. This CDR3 is 15 amino acids long. The CDR3 spells CASSLVRGENTEAFF. CDR3 in DNA: TGCGCCAGCAGCTTGGTCAGGGGGGAGAACACTGAAGCTTTCTTT.

The rearrangement uses TRBV21-1 and TRBJ1-5; TRBD1, as called in the table, went unchecked against the DNA. TRBV21-1 is a pseudogene locus. CDR3 length equals 17 residues. In DNA form, the CDR3 reads TGTGCCAGCAGCTGCACCCCGAGACAGGGGGCGAGACAGCCCCAGCATTTT. Translating gives CASSCTPRQGARQPQHF.

The chain is built from TRBV5-1 and TRBJ2-1, with no clear D. The germline V gene has CDR1 SGHRS and CDR2 YFSETQ. The CDR3 has 12 residues. V gave up 2 bases and J gave up 5 bases, with 5 bases separating them. The CDR3 bases are TGCGCCAGCAGCTTCTTAAACAATGAGCAGTTCTTC. It yields the protein CASSFLNNEQFF.

The rearrangement links TRBV6-5 to TRBJ2-7, with D possibly being TRBD2 (5 bases). The CDR3 covers 14 residues. CDR1 is MNHEY and CDR2 is SVGAGI in the germline V gene. Trimming took 6 bases from V and 0 from J, leaving 12 bases between them. The CDR3 nucleotides read TGTGCCAGCAGGCGAACTAGTACCTCCTACGAGCAGTACTTC. It encodes CASRRTSTSYEQYF.

This chain joins TRBV3-1 (or the pseudogene TRBV3-2) and TRBJ2-3; perhaps TRBD2 as D (6 bases). Germline values: CDR1 LGHDT, CDR2 YNNKEL (reference sequence). This CDR3 has 15 residues. Trimming removed 7 bases from V and 9 bases from J, with 23 bases in between. CDR3 coding DNA: TGTGCCAGCACCCTCGGGGGTTACATCAAGGGGACGCAGTATTTT. Amino acids: CASTLGGYIKGTQYF.

A single count supports this clone. V usage is TRBV27 and J usage is TRBJ1-4; no definite D call. The germline V gene has CDR1 MNHEY and CDR2 SMNVEV (reference sequence). V gave up 7 bases and J gave up 6 bases, with 12 bases separating them. The CDR3 extends over 13 amino acids. The CDR3 nucleotides read TGTGCCAGCAAGCGTCCTAATGATGAAAAACTGTTTTTT. This sequence encodes CASKRPNDEKLFF.